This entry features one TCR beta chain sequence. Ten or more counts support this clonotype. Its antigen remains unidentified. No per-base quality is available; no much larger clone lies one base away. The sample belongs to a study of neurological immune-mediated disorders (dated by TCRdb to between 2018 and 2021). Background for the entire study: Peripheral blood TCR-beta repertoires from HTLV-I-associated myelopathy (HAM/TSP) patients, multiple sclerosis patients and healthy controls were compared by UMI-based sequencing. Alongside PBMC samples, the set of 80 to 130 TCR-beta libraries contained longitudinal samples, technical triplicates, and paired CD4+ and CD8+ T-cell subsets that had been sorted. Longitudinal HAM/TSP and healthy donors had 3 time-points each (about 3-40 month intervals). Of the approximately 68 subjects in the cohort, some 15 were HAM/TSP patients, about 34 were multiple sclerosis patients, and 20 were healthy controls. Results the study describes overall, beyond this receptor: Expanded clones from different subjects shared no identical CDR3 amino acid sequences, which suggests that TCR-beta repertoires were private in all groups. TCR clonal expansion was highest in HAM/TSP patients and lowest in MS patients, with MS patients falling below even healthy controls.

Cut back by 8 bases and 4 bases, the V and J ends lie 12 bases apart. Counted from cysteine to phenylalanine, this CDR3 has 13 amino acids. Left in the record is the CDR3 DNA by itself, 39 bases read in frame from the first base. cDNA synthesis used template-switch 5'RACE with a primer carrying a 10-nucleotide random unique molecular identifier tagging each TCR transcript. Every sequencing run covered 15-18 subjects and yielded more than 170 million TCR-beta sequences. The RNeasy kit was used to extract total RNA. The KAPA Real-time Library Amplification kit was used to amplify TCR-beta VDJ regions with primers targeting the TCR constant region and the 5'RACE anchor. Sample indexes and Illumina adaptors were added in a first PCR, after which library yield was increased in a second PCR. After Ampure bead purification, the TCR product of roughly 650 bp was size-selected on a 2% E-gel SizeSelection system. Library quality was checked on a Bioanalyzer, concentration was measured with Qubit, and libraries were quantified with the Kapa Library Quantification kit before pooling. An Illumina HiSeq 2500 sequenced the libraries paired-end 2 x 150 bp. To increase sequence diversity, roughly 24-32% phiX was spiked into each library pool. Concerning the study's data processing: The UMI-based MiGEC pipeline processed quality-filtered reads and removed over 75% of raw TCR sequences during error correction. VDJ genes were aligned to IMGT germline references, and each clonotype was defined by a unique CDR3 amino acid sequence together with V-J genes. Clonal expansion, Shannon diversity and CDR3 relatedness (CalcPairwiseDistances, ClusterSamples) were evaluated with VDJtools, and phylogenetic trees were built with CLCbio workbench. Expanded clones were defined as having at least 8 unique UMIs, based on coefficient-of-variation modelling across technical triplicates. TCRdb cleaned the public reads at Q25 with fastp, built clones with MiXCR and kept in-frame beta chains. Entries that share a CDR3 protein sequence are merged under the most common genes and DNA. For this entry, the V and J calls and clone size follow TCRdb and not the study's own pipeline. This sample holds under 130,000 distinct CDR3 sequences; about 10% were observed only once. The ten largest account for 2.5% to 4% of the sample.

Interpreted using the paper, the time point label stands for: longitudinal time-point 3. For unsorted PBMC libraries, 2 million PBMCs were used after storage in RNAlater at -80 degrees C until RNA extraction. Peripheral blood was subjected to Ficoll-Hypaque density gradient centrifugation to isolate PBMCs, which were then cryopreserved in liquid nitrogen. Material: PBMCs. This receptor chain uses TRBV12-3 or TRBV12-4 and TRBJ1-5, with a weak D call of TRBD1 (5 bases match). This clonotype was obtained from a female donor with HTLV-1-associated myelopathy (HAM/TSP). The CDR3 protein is CASSGLGNQPQHF. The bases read TGTGCCAGCTCGGGACTAGGGAATCAGCCCCAGCATTTT.